This T cell receptor (beta chain) stems from a study of T cell responses to AZD1222 COVID-19 vaccine. Germline CDR1 and CDR2: MDHEN and SYDVKM. The CDR3 totals 12 residues. Trimming stripped 2 bases from V and 6 bases from J, with 8 bases between. Method: immunoSEQ multiplex PCR; TCRdb's copy keeps in-frame clones and lacks some. The table records around 220,000 clones, roughly 94% of them present only once. The origin of this receptor is an adult who received the MenACWY meningococcal vaccine as a control. The sample in question was peripheral blood, obtained 28 days after the second dose of the MenACWY control vaccine. This sequence joins TRBV28 and TRBJ2-7; unclear D gene. The CDR3 spells CASSLAGFEQYF. DNA for the CDR3: TGTGCCAGCAGTTTAGCCGGGTTCGAGCAGTACTTC.